These 6 T cell receptor beta chains originate from one sample sequenced in a study of prognosis after radiotherapy for stage I lung cancer. Template was genomic DNA; TCR beta CDR3 amplified in two multiplex PCR rounds. The first round of PCR was done with primers that matched each TRBV and TRBJ gene. TCRdb reprocessed the multiplex PCR reads via MiXCR and lists one record per CDR3 protein. Found here are about 31,000 distinct CDR3 sequences, around 30% of them singletons; the top ten hold roughly a third. The material was PBMCs, obtained before or after stereotactic body radiation therapy (not recorded which). The receptors originated from a donor over 45 with non-small cell lung cancer.

This clonotype was picked up many times. The chain uses TRBV20-1 and TRBJ2-7; no firm D call. The CDR3 totals 13 residues. Trimming stripped 3 bases from V and 5 bases from J, with 14 bases between. Germline loops: CDR1 DFQATT, CDR2 SNEGSKA (reference sequence). The chain's CDR3 is CSASSETVNEQYF. The DNA for the CDR3 is TGCAGTGCTAGCAGTGAGACCGTAAACGAGCAGTACTTC.

V usage is TRBV5-4 and J usage is TRBJ1-1; D unclear. The CDR3 is 13 amino acids. The germline V and J ends were trimmed by 2 bases and 0 bases, with 5 bases remaining between them. CDR1 is SGHNT and CDR2 is YYREEE in the germline V gene (reference sequence). CDR3 region: CASSFRMNTEAFF. CDR3 nucleotides: TGTGCCAGCAGCTTCCGGATGAACACTGAAGCTTTCTTT.

Many counts were recorded for this clonotype. For the CDR3, the DNA is TGTGCCAGCAGCTACCGGGACAGGGGAAGAGGCTACACCTTC. Its protein is CASSYRDRGRGYTF. The chain joins TRBV12-3 or TRBV12-4 to TRBJ1-2, with 10 bases aligning to TRBD1. With 6 bases clipped from V and 8 bases from J, the junction kept 9 bases outside the gene matches. The CDR3 has 14 residues.

In this sample, this clonotype turned up many times. This chain uses TRBV2 with TRBJ2-1; no clear D gene. The CDR3 is 11 amino acids. CDR1 is SNHLY and CDR2 is FYNNEI in the germline V gene. The germline V and J ends were trimmed by 8 bases and 6 bases, with 8 bases remaining between them. CDR3 residues: CASSERNEQFF. CDR3 nucleotide sequence: TGTGCCAGCTCGGAACGCAATGAGCAGTTCTTC.

This clonotype has only a few counts. With a far larger clone one base away, a read error is the likely cause. The V gene is TRBV6-6, the J gene TRBJ1-1; the D gene is possibly TRBD1 (6 bases). This CDR3 is 14 amino acids long. Germline CDR1 is MNHNY and CDR2 is SVGAGI (reference sequence). CDR3: CASSYSTRDTEALF. In DNA form, the CDR3 reads TGTGCCAGCAGTTACTCGACTAGGGACACTGAAGCTCTCTTT.

Comment on this clonotype: The junction and the germline gene differ at one end; a read error may be behind it. The V call is TRBV12-3 or TRBV12-4, the J call TRBJ2-2; tentatively, D is TRBD1 or TRBD2 (5 bases each). CDR3 length: 10 amino acids. The CDR3 DNA reads as TGTGCCAGCCTCGAAGGGGAGCTGTTCTTT. Translated, it gives CASLEGELFF.